This TCR beta chain was sequenced during a study of tumor and adjacent non-tumor tissue in lung cancer. Study-wide background: The cohort had around twelve adenocarcinoma, a couple of squamous cell and 1 small cell patients. Patients were aged 31 to 76, ten or so men and about 5 women, stage I to III.

Three rounds of nested PCR, following a modified ARM-PCR protocol, produced the TCRbeta library. MiXCR, run by TCRdb on the multiplex PCR reads, gives a single entry per CDR3 protein. The sample lists roughly 75,000 distinct CDR3 sequences; more than 80% were seen once. In this sample, this clonotype turned up once. Its antigen remains unknown. One junction end disagrees with the germline gene, perhaps due to a read error. No cell sorting was done before RNA was extracted from the tissue. The normal lung tissue was taken more than 3 cm from the tumor edge. Study-level findings and limits: Significantly higher TCR diversity was found in tumor than normal lung. Tumor TCR diversity, when higher, was linked to shorter survival.

The receptor was isolated from a man in his sixties with non-small cell lung cancer. Sequenced: distant non-tumor lung tissue.

The CDR3 region has the DNA TGTGCCAACAGTTACGTACAGGGAAGCAATCAGCCCCAGTATTTT. Amino acids: CANSYVQGSNQPQYF. The V gene is TRBV6-5, the J gene TRBJ1-5, with D possibly matching TRBD1 (6 bases). Gene TRBJ2-3 matches the end of the DNA better, so the J call may be wrong. Germline CDR1 MNHEY, CDR2 SVGAGI. This CDR3 region has 15 residues.